The clone carrying this T cell receptor (beta chain) was recorded only once. CDR3 size: 16 residues. Per the germline V gene, CDR1 is MNHEY and CDR2 is SMNVEV (reference sequence). V dropped 6 bases and J dropped 0; count of bases not matched to a gene: 7. The data were produced by immunoSEQ multiplex PCR, yet TCRdb's version contains in-frame clones alone and is incomplete. The repertoire holds 50,000 to 65,000 clones, with about 85% as singletons. The sample comes from a study of blood T cell repertoires in COVID-19. For the study at large: Whether acute or convalescent, the COVID-19 samples came from the United States, Italy and Spain. PBMCs, B-cell-depleted T cells, or T cells were the source of the cDNA or gDNA that made up the material.

Sequences were obtained from peripheral blood. The chain links TRBV27 to TRBJ2-2, with 7 bases that match TRBD2. The receptor comes from a human donor in a cohort sampled during active COVID-19. The CDR3 nucleotides are TGTGCCAGCAGATTCTCTAGCGGAGCGAACACCGGGGAGCTGTTTTTT. Its protein is CASRFSSGANTGELFF.